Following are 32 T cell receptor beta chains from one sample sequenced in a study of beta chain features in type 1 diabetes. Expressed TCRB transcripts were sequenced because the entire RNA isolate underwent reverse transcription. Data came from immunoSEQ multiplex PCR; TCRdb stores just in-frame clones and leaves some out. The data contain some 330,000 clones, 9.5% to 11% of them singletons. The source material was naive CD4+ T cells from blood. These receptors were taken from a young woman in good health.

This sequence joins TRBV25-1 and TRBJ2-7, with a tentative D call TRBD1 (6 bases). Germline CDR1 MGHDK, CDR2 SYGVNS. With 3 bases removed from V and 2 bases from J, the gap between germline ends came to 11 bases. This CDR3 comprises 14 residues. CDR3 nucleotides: TGTGCCAGCAGTGACTATTCAGGGGCCTACGAGCAGTACTTC. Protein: CASSDYSGAYEQYF.

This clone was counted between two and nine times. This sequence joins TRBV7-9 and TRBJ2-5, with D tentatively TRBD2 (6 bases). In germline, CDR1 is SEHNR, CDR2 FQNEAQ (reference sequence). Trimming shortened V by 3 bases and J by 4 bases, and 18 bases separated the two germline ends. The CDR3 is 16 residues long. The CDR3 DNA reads TGTGCCAGCAGCTTTACCGGGGCGGGAACCGGAGAGACCCAGTACTTC. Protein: CASSFTGAGTGETQYF.

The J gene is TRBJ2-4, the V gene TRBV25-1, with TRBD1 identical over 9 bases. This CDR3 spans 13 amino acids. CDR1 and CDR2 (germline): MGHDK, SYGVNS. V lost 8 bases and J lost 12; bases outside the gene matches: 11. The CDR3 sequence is CASSAGTGLTQYF. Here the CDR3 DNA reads TGTGCCAGCTCCGCCGGGACAGGGCTAACTCAGTACTTC.

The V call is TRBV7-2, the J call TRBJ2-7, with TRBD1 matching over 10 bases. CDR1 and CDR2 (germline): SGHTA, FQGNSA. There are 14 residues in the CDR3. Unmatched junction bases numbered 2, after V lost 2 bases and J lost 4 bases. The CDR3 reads CASSLRTGGYEQYF. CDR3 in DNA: TGTGCCAGCAGCTTACGGACAGGGGGTTACGAGCAGTACTTC. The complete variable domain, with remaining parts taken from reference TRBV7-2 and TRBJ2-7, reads GAGVSQSPSNKVTEKGKDVELRCDPISGHTALYWYRQSLGQGLEFLIYFQGNSAPDKSGLPSDRFSAERTGGSVSTLTIQRTQQEDSAVYLCASSLRTGGYEQYFGPGTRLTVT.

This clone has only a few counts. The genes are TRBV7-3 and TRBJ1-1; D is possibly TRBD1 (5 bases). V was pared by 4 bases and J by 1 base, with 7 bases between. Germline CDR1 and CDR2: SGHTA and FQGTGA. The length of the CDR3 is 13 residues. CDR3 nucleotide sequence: TGTGCCAGCAGCTCTGGACAGAACACTGAAGCTTTCTTT. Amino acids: CASSSGQNTEAFF.

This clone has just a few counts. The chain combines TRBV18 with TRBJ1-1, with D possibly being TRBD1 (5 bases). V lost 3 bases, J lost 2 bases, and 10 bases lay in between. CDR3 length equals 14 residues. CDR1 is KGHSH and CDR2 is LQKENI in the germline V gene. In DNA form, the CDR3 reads TGTGCCAGCTCACCGGGCAGGGTCAACACTGAAGCTTTCTTT. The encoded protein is CASSPGRVNTEAFF.

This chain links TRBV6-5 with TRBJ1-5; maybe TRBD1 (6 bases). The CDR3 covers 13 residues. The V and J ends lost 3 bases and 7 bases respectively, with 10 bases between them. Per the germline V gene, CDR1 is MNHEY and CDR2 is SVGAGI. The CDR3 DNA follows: TGTGCCAGCAGTTATTCAGGGGAACAGCCCCAGCATTTT. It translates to CASSYSGEQPQHF.

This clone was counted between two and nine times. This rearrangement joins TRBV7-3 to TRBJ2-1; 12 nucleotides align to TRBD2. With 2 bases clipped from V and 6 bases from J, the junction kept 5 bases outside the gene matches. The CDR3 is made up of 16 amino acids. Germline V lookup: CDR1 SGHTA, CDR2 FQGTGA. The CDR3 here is CASSLGGLAGINEQFF. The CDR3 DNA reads TGTGCCAGCAGCTTAGGCGGACTAGCGGGAATCAATGAGCAGTTCTTC.

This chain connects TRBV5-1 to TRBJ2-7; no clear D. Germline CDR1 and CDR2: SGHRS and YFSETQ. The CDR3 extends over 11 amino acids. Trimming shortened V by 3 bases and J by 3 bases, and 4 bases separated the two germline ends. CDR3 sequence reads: CASSSNYEQYF. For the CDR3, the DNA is TGCGCCAGCAGCTCCAACTACGAGCAGTACTTC.

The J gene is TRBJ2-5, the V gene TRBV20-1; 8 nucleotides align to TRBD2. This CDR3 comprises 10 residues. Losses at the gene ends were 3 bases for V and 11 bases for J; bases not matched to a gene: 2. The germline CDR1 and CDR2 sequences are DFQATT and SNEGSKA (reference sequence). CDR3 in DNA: TGCAGTGCTAGTGGGACTAGACAGTACTTC. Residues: CSASGTRQYF.

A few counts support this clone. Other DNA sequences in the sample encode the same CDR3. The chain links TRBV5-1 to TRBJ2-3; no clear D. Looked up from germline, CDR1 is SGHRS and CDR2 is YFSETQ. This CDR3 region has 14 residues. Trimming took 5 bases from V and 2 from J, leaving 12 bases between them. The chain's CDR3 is CASSLSSSTDTQYF. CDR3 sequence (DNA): TGCGCCAGCAGTCTTAGTAGCTCCACAGATACGCAGTATTTT.

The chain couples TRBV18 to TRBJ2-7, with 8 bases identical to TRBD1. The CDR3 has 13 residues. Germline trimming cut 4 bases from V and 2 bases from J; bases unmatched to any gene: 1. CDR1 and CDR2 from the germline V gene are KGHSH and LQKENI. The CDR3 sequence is CASSRGQAYEQYF. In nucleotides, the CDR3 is TGTGCCAGCTCACGGGGACAGGCCTACGAGCAGTACTTC. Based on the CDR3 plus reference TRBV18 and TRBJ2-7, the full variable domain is NAGVMQNPRHLVRRRGQEARLRCSPMKGHSHVYWYRQLPEEGLKFMVYLQKENIIDESGMPKERFSAEFPKEGPSILRIQQVVRGDSAAYFCASSRGQAYEQYFGPGTRLTVT.

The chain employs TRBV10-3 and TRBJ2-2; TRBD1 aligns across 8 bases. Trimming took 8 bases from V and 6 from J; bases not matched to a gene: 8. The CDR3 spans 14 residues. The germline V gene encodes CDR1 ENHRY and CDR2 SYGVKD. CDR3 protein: CAIRTGSLAGELFF. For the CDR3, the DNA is TGTGCCATCCGGACAGGGTCGTTGGCCGGGGAGCTGTTTTTT.

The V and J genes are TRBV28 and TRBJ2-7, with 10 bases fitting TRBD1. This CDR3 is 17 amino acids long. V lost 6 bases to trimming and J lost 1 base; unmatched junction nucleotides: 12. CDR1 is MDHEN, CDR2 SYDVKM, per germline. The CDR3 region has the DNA TGTGCCAGCAGCCGCCCCCTCGGGACAGGGGTGTCCTACGAGCAGTACTTC. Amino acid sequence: CASSRPLGTGVSYEQYF.

CDR3 DNA: TGCAGCGCTGGGAAACAGGGGTACTCCTACGAGCAGTACTTC. Its protein is CSAGKQGYSYEQYF. V gene TRBV29-1 combines with J gene TRBJ2-7, with TRBD1 matching over 7 bases. V was clipped by 7 bases and J by 0 bases; unmatched bases: 9. Germline V gives CDR1 SQVTM, CDR2 ANQGSEA. The CDR3 length is 14 residues.

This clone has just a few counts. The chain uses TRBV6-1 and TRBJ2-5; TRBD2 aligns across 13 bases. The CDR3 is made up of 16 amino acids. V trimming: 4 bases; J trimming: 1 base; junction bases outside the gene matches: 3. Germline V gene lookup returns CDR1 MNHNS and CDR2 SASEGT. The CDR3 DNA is TGTGCCAGCAGTGGACTAGCGGGAGGTCCCCAAGAGACCCAGTACTTC. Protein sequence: CASSGLAGGPQETQYF.

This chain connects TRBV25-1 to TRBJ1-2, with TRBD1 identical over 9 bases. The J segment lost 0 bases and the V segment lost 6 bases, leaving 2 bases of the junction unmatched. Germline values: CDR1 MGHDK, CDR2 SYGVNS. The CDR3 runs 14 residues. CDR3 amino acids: CASRGQGTNYGYTF. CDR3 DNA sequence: TGTGCCAGCAGGGGACAGGGAACTAACTATGGCTACACCTTC.

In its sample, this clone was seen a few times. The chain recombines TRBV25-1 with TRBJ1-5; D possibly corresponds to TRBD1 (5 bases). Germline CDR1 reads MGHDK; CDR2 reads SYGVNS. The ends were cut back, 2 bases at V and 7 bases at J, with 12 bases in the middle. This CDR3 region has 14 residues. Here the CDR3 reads CASSEGGVNQPQHF. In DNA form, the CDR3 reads TGTGCCAGCAGTGAAGGAGGGGTTAACCAGCCCCAGCATTTT.

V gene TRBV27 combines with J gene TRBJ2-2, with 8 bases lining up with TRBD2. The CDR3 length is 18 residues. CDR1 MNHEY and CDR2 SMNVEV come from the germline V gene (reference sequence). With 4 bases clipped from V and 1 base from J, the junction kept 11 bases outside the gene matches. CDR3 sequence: CASSSPAGLGGNTGELFF. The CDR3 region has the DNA TGTGCCAGCAGTTCTCCAGCGGGACTAGGTGGGAACACCGGGGAGCTGTTTTTT.

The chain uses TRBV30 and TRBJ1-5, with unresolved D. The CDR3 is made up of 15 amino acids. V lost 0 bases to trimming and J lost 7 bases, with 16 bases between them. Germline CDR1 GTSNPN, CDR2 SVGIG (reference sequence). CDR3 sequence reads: CAWSVRRGPHQPQHF. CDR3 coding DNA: TGTGCCTGGAGTGTAAGGCGAGGCCCCCACCAGCCCCAGCATTTT.

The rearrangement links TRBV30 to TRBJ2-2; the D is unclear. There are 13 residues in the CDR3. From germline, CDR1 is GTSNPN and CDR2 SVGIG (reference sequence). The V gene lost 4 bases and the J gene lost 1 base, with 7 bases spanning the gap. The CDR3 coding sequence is TGTGCCTGGATCCCGGGGAACACCGGGGAGCTGTTTTTT. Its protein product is CAWIPGNTGELFF.

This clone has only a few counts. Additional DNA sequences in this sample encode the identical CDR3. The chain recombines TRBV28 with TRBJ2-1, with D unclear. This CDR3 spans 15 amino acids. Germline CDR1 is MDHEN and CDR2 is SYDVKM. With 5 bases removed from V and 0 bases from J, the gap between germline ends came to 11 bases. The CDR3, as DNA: TGTGCCAGCAGTCTAGACGGAAGCTCCTACAATGAGCAGTTCTTC. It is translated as CASSLDGSSYNEQFF.

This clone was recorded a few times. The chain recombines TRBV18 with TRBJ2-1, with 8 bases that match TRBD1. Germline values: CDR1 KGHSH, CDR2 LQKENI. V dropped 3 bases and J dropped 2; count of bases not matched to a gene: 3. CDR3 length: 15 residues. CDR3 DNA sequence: TGTGCCAGCTCACCTGGACAGGGCCCCTACAATGAGCAGTTCTTC. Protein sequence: CASSPGQGPYNEQFF.

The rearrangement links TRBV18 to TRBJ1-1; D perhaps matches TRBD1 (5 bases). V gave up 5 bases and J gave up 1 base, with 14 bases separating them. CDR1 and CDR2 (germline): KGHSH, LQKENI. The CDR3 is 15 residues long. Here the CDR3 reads CASSGRQGRNTEAFF. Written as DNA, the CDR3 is TGTGCCAGCTCAGGGAGGCAGGGTAGGAACACTGAAGCTTTCTTT.

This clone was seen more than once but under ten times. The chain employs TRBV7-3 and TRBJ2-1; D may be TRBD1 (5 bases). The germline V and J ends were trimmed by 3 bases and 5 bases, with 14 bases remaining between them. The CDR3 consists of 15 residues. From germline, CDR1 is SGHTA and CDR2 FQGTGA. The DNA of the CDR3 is TGTGCCAGCAGCTTTGACCAGGGCCCTCACAATGAGCAGTTCTTC. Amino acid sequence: CASSFDQGPHNEQFF.

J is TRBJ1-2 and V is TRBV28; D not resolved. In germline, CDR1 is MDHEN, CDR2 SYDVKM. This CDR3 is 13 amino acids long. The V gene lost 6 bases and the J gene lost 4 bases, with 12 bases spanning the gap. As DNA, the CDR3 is TGTGCCAGCAGGGAGGGAGGGAGCTATGGCTACACCTTC. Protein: CASREGGSYGYTF.

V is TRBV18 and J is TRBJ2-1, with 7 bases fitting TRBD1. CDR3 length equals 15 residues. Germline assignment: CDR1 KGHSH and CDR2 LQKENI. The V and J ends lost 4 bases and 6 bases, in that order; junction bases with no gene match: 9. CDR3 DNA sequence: TGTGCCAGCTCACAGGGGGCAACGGTGAGCAATGAGCAGTTCTTC. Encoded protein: CASSQGATVSNEQFF.

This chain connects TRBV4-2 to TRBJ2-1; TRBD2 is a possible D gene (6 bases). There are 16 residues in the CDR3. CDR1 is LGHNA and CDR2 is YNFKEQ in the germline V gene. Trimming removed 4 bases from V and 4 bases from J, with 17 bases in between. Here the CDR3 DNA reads TGTGCCAGCAGCCCTTATAGCGGAAGCGGATACAATGAGCAGTTCTTC. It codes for CASSPYSGSGYNEQFF.

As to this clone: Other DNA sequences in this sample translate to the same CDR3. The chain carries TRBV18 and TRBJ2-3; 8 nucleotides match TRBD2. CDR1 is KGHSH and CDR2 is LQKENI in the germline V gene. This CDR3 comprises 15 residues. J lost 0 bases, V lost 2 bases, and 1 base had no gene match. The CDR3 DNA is TGTGCCAGCTCACCAACTAGCGGAAGCACAGATACGCAGTATTTT. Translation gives CASSPTSGSTDTQYF.

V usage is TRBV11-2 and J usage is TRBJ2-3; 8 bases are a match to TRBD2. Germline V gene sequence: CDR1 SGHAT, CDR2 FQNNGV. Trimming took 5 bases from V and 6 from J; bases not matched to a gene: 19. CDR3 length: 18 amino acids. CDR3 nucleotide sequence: TGTGCCAGCAGCCTAGGGCGGGTTAGCGGGACAAACGTGGATACGCAGTATTTT. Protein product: CASSLGRVSGTNVDTQYF.

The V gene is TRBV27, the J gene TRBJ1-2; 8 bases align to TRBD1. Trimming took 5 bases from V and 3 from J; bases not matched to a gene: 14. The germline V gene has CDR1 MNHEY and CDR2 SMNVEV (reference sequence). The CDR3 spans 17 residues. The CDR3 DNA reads TGTGCCAGCAGTCTCCTGCCCCAGGGGGCTTCGGACTATGGCTACACCTTC. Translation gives CASSLLPQGASDYGYTF.

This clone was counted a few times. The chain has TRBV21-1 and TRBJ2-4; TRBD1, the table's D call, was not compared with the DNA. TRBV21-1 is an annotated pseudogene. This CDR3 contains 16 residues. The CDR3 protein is CASSKAHRQDKNIQYF. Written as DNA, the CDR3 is TGTGCCAGCAGCAAGGCCCACCGACAGGACAAAAACATTCAGTACTTC.